The sequence of this TCR beta chain was determined in a study of CD8 T cells in Susac syndrome. With random hexamers, reverse transcription was performed on about 0.5 to 1 ug of RNA. A single record per CDR3 protein comes from TCRdb applying MiXCR to the immunoSEQ multiplex PCR reads. Among about 140,000 distinct CDR3 sequences listed, just under 95% were seen once. The CDR3 length is 14 residues. The germline V gene has CDR1 KGHDR and CDR2 SFDVKD. Trimming pared 7 bases from V and 2 bases from J, leaving 12 bases between. The V and J genes are TRBV24-1 and TRBJ2-3, with a possible D match to TRBD1 (6 bases). This receptor was taken from a human donor with Susac syndrome. The sample taken for sequencing was CD4+ T cells from PBMCs. The CDR3 coding sequence is TGTGCCACCAGATCCAACAGGGACACAGATACGCAGTATTTT. Translated, it gives CATRSNRDTDTQYF.